Sequencing of this T cell receptor (beta chain) was carried out in a study of blood T cell repertoires in COVID-19. Looking at the study overall: COVID-19 samples from acute and convalescent phases originated in the United States, Italy and Spain.

The CDR3 spans 15 residues. Trimming cost V 4 bases and J 7 bases; bases outside gene matches: 7. CDR1 and CDR2 (germline): SGHVS, FNYEAQ. Sequencing was performed with immunoSEQ multiplex PCR; in TCRdb, only in-frame clones are kept and a portion is missing. The table shows about 260,000 clones, with around four fifths occurring only once. The TCR comes from a man aged 55 to 70 with acute or convalescent COVID-19. The sequencing input was peripheral blood. The chain couples TRBV7-6 to TRBJ1-6; 7 bases align to TRBD1. The CDR3, as DNA: TGTGCCAGCAGCTCCGGACAGGCCCAAAATTCACCCCTCCACTTT. This sequence encodes CASSSGQAQNSPLHF.